Shown below are 23 T cell receptor beta chains from a single sample sequenced in a study of blood T cell repertoires in COVID-19. Assay used: immunoSEQ multiplex PCR; TCRdb lists only in-frame clones, some missing. The sample includes some 160,000 clones, approximately 80% of them seen just once. The sample comprised PBMCs or T cells enriched from blood (not recorded which). These receptors all stem from a woman in her forties or fifties who had recovered from COVID-19.

V is TRBV7-3 and J is TRBJ2-3, with 9 bases identical to TRBD1. This CDR3 spans 15 amino acids. J was trimmed by 4 bases and V by 4 bases; bases with no gene match: 6. CDR1 and CDR2 (germline): SGHTA, FQGTGA. CDR3 in amino acids: CASSSGTGFPDTQYF. The CDR3 DNA sequence: TGTGCCAGCAGCTCCGGGACAGGGTTCCCAGATACGCAGTATTTT.

The chain carries TRBV5-1 and TRBJ2-5; D is uncertain. V lost 2 bases and J 4 bases, leaving 12 bases between the germline ends. This CDR3 spans 14 amino acids. Germline assignment: CDR1 SGHRS and CDR2 YFSETQ. The CDR3 loop reads CASSLAQPRETQYF. In DNA form, the CDR3 reads TGCGCCAGCAGCTTAGCACAGCCCCGAGAGACCCAGTACTTC.

The chain combines TRBV7-2 with TRBJ2-3; TRBD1 aligns across 9 bases. V lost 5 bases and J lost 10; bases outside the gene matches: 4. The CDR3 is made up of 12 amino acids. Germline CDR1 SGHTA, CDR2 FQGNSA. The CDR3 loop is CASSTTGGAQYF. The CDR3 DNA reads as TGTGCCAGCAGCACTACAGGGGGCGCGCAGTATTTT.

The chain joins TRBV27 to TRBJ1-3, with TRBD1 as a possible D gene (5 bases). Germline V gene data show CDR1 as MNHEY and CDR2 as SMNVEV (reference sequence). V was trimmed by 3 bases and J by 2 bases, leaving 11 bases between them. This CDR3 contains 15 residues. The chain's CDR3 is CASSFQGRTGNTIYF. CDR3 coding DNA: TGTGCCAGCAGTTTTCAGGGCAGAACTGGAAACACCATATATTTT.

The rearrangement joins TRBV14 to TRBJ2-7; the D gene is possibly TRBD2 (5 bases). The germline V gene encodes CDR1 SGHDN and CDR2 FVKESK. The CDR3 extends over 14 amino acids. The V end was cut by 0 bases, the J end by 7 bases, with 13 bases between. CDR3 loop: CASSQDRGLLEQYF. The CDR3 DNA reads as TGTGCCAGCAGCCAAGATCGGGGTCTTCTTGAGCAGTACTTC.

The gene calls are TRBV2 and TRBJ1-2; D is unresolved. There are 14 residues in the CDR3. V was trimmed by 0 bases and J by 8 bases, leaving 13 bases between them. The germline CDR1 and CDR2 sequences are SNHLY and FYNNEI. The CDR3, as DNA: TGTGCCAGCAGTGAAGCTCGGAAAGGGAGCGGCTACACCTTC. Its translation: CASSEARKGSGYTF.

The CDR3 coding sequence is TGTGCCAGCAGTCTCACAGGGCCGGGTGGCTACACCTTC. Protein sequence: CASSLTGPGGYTF. The genes are TRBV6-2 or TRBV6-3 and TRBJ1-2, with D perhaps matching TRBD1 (6 bases). CDR1 MNHEY and CDR2 SVGEGT come from the germline V gene. Trimming stripped 5 bases from V and 7 bases from J, with 14 bases between. The CDR3 consists of 13 residues.

This clone came up a few times. The rearrangement links TRBV18 to TRBJ1-1; no definite D call. In germline, CDR1 is KGHSH, CDR2 LQKENI. The V gene lost 5 bases and the J gene lost 3 bases, with 10 bases spanning the gap. The CDR3 is made up of 13 amino acids. CDR3 protein: CASSAEWDTEAFF. CDR3 bases: TGTGCCAGCTCAGCGGAGTGGGACACTGAAGCTTTCTTT.

The chain joins TRBV12-5 to TRBJ2-3; 7 bases are shared with TRBD1. Unmatched junction bases numbered 7, after V lost 3 bases and J lost 1 base. This CDR3 has 16 residues. CDR1 and CDR2 (germline): LGHNT, FRNRAP. The DNA of the CDR3 is TGTGCTAGTGGTTTCTATTTAGGGGGCGGCACAGATACGCAGTATTTT. Translation gives CASGFYLGGGTDTQYF.

V usage is TRBV2 and J usage is TRBJ2-1; 8 bases agree with TRBD1. V trimming: 9 bases; J trimming: 8 bases; junction bases outside the gene matches: 15. The CDR3 is 15 residues long. Germline CDR1 is SNHLY and CDR2 is FYNNEI. In DNA form, the CDR3 reads TGTGCCAGGAGTCACAGGGACAGGAGGGTCGATGAGCAGTTCTTC. This translates into CARSHRDRRVDEQFF.

This chain links TRBV19 with TRBJ2-1; D is possibly TRBD1 (6 bases). The CDR3 covers 17 residues. V was cut by 5 bases and J by 1 base, with 18 bases left in between. Germline CDR1 is LNHDA and CDR2 is SQIVND (reference sequence). CDR3 in amino acids: CASSPNFLRGSYNEQFF. The CDR3 DNA sequence: TGTGCCAGTAGTCCGAATTTTCTTAGGGGGTCCTACAATGAGCAGTTCTTC.

The sample holds a few counts of this clone. V usage is TRBV10-3 and J usage is TRBJ2-2; TRBD2 might be the D (6 bases). CDR3 length: 16 residues. The germline gives CDR1 ENHRY, CDR2 SYGVKD. Between the trimmed V and J ends, which lost 4 bases and 5 bases, there was a span of 17 bases. The CDR3 bases are TGTGCCATCAGTGCAAGACTAGAGGGCAATACCGGGGAGCTGTTTTTT. Its protein product is CAISARLEGNTGELFF.

The sample holds one count of this clone. The chain carries TRBV21-1 and TRBJ1-2; the table names TRBD1, a call not compared with the DNA. TRBV21-1 is described as a pseudogene. The CDR3 extends over 15 amino acids. Written as DNA, the CDR3 is TGTGCCAGCAGCAACTCGACAGGGGATTACTATGGCTACACCTTC. Residues: CASSNSTGDYYGYTF.

The chain has TRBV19 and TRBJ1-1; D is perhaps TRBD1 (6 bases). The germline V gene has CDR1 LNHDA and CDR2 SQIVND (reference sequence). There are 14 residues in the CDR3. The V and J ends lost 4 bases and 6 bases respectively, with 15 bases between them. CDR3 sequence (DNA): TGTGCCAGTAGTAACAGGGACCAGAGCTCTGAAGCTTTCTTT. Translation: CASSNRDQSSEAFF. The complete variable domain, with remaining parts taken from reference TRBV19 and TRBJ1-1, reads DGGITQSPKYLFRKEGQNVTLSCEQNLNHDAMYWYRQDPGQGLRLIYYSQIVNDFQKGDIAEGYSVSREKKESFPLTVTSAQKNPTAFYLCASSNRDQSSEAFFGQGTRLTVV.

The chain uses TRBV18 and TRBJ2-7, with unresolved D. Germline values: CDR1 KGHSH, CDR2 LQKENI. Trimming stripped 2 bases from V and 4 bases from J, with 6 bases between. CDR3 length: 12 residues. Written as DNA, the CDR3 is TGTGCCAGCTCACCAGCTAGATACGAGCAGTACTTC. This translates into CASSPARYEQYF.

This clone has more than one count but fewer than ten. The chain recombines TRBV2 with TRBJ1-2, with 8 bases fitting TRBD1. CDR1 is SNHLY and CDR2 is FYNNEI in the germline V gene. The length of the CDR3 is 15 residues. The ends lost 3 bases at V and 4 bases at J; junction bases unmatched: 7. The CDR3 coding sequence is TGTGCCAGCAGTGACCGGACAGGGCCCGTCTATGGCTACACCTTC. Translating gives CASSDRTGPVYGYTF.

The chain recombines TRBV6-2 or TRBV6-3 with TRBJ2-2; possible D gene TRBD1, 6 bases. The CDR3 has 15 residues. Trimming removed 5 bases from V and 7 bases from J, with 17 bases in between. Germline CDR1 and CDR2: MNHEY and SVGEGT. The CDR3 DNA follows: TGTGCCAGCAGTACTCAGGGTTGGGGGCGCGGGGAGCTGTTTTTT. Translated, it gives CASSTQGWGRGELFF.

The chain is built from TRBV11-2 and TRBJ2-1; possibly TRBD1 for D (5 bases). Germline V CDR1 and CDR2: SGHAT, FQNNGV. The V end was cut by 6 bases, the J end by 4 bases, with 19 bases between. This CDR3 comprises 16 residues. The CDR3 region is CASSSFFGAIYNEQFF. The CDR3 bases are TGTGCCAGCAGTTCGTTCTTTGGGGCCATTTACAATGAGCAGTTCTTC.

This clone was detected only a few times. The gene calls are TRBV7-2 and TRBJ1-5, with D unclear. CDR1 is SGHTA and CDR2 is FQGNSA in the germline V gene. This CDR3 has 13 residues. V was trimmed by 3 bases and J by 6 bases, leaving 9 bases between them. The DNA for the CDR3 is TGTGCCAGCAGCTTTCCGGGAGGTCAGCCCCAGCATTTT. Its protein is CASSFPGGQPQHF.

In DNA, the CDR3 is TGTGCCAGCTCACCCCGGACTAGCGGGGGGATAAACACAGATACGCAGTATTTT. Translating gives CASSPRTSGGINTDTQYF. The V and J genes are TRBV18 and TRBJ2-3, with 14 bases aligning to TRBD2. CDR1 and CDR2 (germline): KGHSH, LQKENI. Trimming took 3 bases from V and 2 from J; bases not matched to a gene: 7. The CDR3 is made up of 18 amino acids.

V is TRBV25-1 and J is TRBJ1-2, with D unclear. Per the germline V gene, CDR1 is MGHDK and CDR2 is SYGVNS. Trimming shortened V by 1 base and J by 3 bases, and 12 bases separated the two germline ends. This CDR3 spans 15 amino acids. The CDR3 spells CASSESPSLDYGYTF. The CDR3 DNA is TGTGCCAGCAGTGAATCCCCTAGTTTGGACTATGGCTACACCTTC.

This clone was seen just once. The chain recombines TRBV6-4 with TRBJ2-3; tentative D call: TRBD1 (6 bases). In germline, CDR1 is MRHNA, CDR2 SNTAGT. The CDR3 consists of 14 residues. The V end lost 6 bases, the J end lost 2 bases, and 12 bases lay between the germline ends. In DNA form, the CDR3 reads TGTGCCAGCAGCACTCGGACAGACACAGATACGCAGTATTTT. It is translated as CASSTRTDTDTQYF.

This chain uses TRBV6-6 with TRBJ1-2; D may be TRBD1 (6 bases). The germline V and J ends were trimmed by 7 bases and 5 bases, with 17 bases remaining between them. CDR1 is MNHNY, CDR2 SVGAGI, per germline (reference sequence). This CDR3 spans 14 amino acids. Here the CDR3 reads CASKKDSLPYGYTF. The CDR3 DNA sequence: TGTGCCAGCAAAAAGGACAGCCTCCCGTATGGCTACACCTTC.